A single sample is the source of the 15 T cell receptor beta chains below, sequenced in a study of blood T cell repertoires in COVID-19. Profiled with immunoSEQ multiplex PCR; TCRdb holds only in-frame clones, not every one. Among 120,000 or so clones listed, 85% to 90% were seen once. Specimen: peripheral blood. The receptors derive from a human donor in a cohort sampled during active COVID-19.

In nucleotides, the CDR3 is TGTGCCAGCAGTTACTATCTCGGGACACACTATGGCTACACCTTC. Its translation is CASSYYLGTHYGYTF. The J gene is TRBJ1-2, the V gene TRBV6-5; tentative D call: TRBD1 (6 bases). This CDR3 has 15 residues. Between the trimmed V and J ends, which lost 1 base and 3 bases, there was a span of 12 bases. Germline CDR1 reads MNHEY; CDR2 reads SVGAGI.

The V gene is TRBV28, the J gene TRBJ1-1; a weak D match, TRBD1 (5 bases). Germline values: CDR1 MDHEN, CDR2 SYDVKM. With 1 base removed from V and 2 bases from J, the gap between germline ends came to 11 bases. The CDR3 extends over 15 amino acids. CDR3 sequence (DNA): TGTGCCAGCAGTTTATACCAGGGCCCAAACACTGAAGCTTTCTTT. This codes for CASSLYQGPNTEAFF.

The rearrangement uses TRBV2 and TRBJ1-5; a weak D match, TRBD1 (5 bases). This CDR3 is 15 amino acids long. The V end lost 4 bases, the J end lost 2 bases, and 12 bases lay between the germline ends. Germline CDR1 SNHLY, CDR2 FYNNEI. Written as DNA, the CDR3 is TGTGCCAGCAGTGGGACTGCGGGGGGCAATCAGCCCCAGCATTTT. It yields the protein CASSGTAGGNQPQHF.

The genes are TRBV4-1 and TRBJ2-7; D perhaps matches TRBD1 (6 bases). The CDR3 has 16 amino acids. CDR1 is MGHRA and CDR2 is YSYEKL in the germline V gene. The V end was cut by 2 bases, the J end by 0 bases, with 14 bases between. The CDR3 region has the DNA TGCGCCAGCAGCCAACTCCGGGACATAGGCTCCTACGAGCAGTACTTC. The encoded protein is CASSQLRDIGSYEQYF.

The CDR3 bases are TGCGCCACCCGACAGAACACCGGGGAGCTGTTTTTT. Protein product: CATRQNTGELFF. The J gene is TRBJ2-2, the V gene TRBV5-1; D is uncertain. Germline loops: CDR1 SGHRS, CDR2 YFSETQ. The V and J ends lost 9 bases and 1 base respectively, with 7 bases between them. CDR3 length equals 12 residues.

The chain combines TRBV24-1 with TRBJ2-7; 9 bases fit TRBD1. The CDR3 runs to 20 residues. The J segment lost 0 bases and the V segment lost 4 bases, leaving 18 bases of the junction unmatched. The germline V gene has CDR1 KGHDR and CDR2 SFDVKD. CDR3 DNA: TGTGCCACCAGTGACCGCGCCGATGGGGGACAGGGAGTCCCCTCCTACGAGCAGTACTTC. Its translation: CATSDRADGGQGVPSYEQYF.

For the CDR3, the DNA is TGTGCCAGCAGCCGCGGACAGGGAAAGTTCTTC. This encodes CASSRGQGKFF. The chain joins TRBV7-9 to TRBJ2-1; 8 bases agree with TRBD1. The germline V gene encodes CDR1 SEHNR and CDR2 FQNEAQ (reference sequence). The CDR3 length is 11 residues. Trimming removed 5 bases from V and 14 bases from J; junction bases left unmatched: 5.

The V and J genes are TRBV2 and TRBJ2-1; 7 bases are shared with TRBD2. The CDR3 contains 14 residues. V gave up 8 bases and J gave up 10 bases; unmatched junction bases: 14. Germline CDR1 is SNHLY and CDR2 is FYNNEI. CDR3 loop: CASQTRGGGEEQFF. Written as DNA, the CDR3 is TGTGCCAGCCAGACCCGCGGGGGAGGGGAGGAGCAGTTCTTC.

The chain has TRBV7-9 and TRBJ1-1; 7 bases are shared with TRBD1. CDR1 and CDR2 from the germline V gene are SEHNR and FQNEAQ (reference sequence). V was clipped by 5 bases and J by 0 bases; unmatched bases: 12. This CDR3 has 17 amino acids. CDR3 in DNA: TGTGCCAGCAGCCCCCCTTACGGGACAGCCATGAACACTGAAGCTTTCTTT. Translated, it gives CASSPPYGTAMNTEAFF.

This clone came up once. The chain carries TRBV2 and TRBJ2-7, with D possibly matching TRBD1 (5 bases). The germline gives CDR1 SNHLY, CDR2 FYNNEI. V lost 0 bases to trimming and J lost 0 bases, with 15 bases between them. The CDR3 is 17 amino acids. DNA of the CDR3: TGTGCCAGCAGTGAAGCGCTTCCGACAGAATACTCCTACGAGCAGTACTTC. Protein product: CASSEALPTEYSYEQYF.

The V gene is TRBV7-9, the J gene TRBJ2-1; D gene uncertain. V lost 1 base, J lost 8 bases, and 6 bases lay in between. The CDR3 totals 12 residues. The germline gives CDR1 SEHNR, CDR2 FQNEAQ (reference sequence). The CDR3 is CASSLGGYEQFF. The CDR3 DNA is TGTGCCAGCAGCTTAGGAGGCTATGAGCAGTTCTTC.

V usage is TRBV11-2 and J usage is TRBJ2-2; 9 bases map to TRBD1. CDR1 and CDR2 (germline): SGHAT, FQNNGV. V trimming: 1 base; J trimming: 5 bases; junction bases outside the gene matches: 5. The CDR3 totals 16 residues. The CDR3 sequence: CASSLGDRGSTGELFF. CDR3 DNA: TGTGCCAGCAGCTTAGGTGACAGGGGGAGTACCGGGGAGCTGTTTTTT.

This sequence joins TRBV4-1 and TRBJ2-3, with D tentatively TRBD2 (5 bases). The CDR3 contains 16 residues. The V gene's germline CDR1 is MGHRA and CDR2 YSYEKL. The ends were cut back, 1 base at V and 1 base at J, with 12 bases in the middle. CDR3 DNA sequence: TGCGCCAGCAGCCAAGCCGACTACTCTCGCACAGATACGCAGTATTTT. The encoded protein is CASSQADYSRTDTQYF.

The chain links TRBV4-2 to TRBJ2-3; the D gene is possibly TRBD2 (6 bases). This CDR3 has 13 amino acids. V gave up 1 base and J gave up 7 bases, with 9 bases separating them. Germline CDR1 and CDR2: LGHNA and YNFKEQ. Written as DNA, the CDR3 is TGTGCCAGCAGCCAAGGGGCGGGAAATACGCAGTATTTT. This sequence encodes CASSQGAGNTQYF.

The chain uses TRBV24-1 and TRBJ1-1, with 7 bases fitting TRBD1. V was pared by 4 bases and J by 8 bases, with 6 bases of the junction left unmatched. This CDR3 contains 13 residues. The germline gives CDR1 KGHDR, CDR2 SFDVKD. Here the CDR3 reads CATSETGAVEAFF. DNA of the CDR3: TGTGCCACCAGTGAAACAGGGGCGGTCGAAGCTTTCTTT.